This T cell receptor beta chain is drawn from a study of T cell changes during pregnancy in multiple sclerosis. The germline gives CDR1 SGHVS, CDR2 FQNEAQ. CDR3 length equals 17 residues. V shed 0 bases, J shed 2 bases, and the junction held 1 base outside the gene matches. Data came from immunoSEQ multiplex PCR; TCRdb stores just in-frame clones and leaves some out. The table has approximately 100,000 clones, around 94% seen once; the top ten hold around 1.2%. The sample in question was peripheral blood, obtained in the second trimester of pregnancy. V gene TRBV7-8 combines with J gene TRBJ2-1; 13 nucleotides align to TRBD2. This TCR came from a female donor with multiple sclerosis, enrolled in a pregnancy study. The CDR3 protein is CASSLAGTSGAYNEQFF. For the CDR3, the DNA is TGTGCCAGCAGCTTAGCGGGGACTAGCGGGGCCTACAATGAGCAGTTCTTC. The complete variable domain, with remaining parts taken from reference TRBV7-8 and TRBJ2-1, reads GAGVSQSPRYKVAKRGQDVALRCDPISGHVSLFWYQQALGQGPEFLTYFQNEAQLDKSGLPSDRFFAERPEGSVSTLKIQRTQQEDSAVYLCASSLAGTSGAYNEQFFGPGTRLTVL.